The 2 T cell receptor beta chains below were found in one sample sequenced in a study of breast tumors, draining lymph nodes, adjacent tissues. The lymph nodes were axillary draining lymph nodes from breast cancer patients. TCRdb re-called the multiplex PCR reads with MiXCR, one entry per CDR3 protein. The sample holds about 230,000 distinct CDR3 sequences; approximately 31% are singletons and the top ten take about 1.4%. The sequenced sample was axillary lymph node tissue. All receptors derive from a female donor with breast cancer. Some clones in this sample may be carry-over from other donors' samples.

There are a few counts of this clonotype. A much larger clone lies one base from this, so it may be a read error. The chain has TRBV20-1 and TRBJ2-1; TRBD1 aligns across 7 bases. Trimming removed 0 bases from V and 15 bases from J; junction bases left unmatched: 20. Germline V CDR1 and CDR2: DFQATT, SNEGSKA (reference sequence). The CDR3 has 16 residues. The CDR3 sequence: CSARDLGTVATIGGFF. DNA for the CDR3: TGCAGTGCTAGAGATCTCGGGACAGTAGCTACAATTGGGGGGTTCTTC.

Ten or more counts support this clonotype. The chain has TRBV18 and TRBJ2-5; D might be TRBD2 (6 bases). Germline V gene sequence: CDR1 KGHSH, CDR2 LQKENI. This CDR3 contains 13 residues. Trimming took 2 bases from V and 3 from J, leaving 7 bases between them. The CDR3 reads CASSPGLKETQYF. In DNA form, the CDR3 reads TGTGCCAGCTCACCAGGACTAAAAGAGACCCAGTACTTC.